These 15 T cell receptor beta chains came from one sample sequenced in a study of early T cells in non-severe SARS-CoV-2 infection. TCRdb independently ran MiXCR on the 5' RACE reads; one entry per CDR3 protein. The sample includes about 55,000 distinct CDR3 sequences, approximately 6.3% of them seen just once. The source was whole blood, collected at baseline. Receptors were obtained from an adult who was a healthcare worker with PCR-confirmed SARS-CoV-2 infection or an uninfected control (not recorded which).

The rearrangement links TRBV5-1 to TRBJ2-1; TRBD2 matches at 15 bases. This CDR3 has 18 residues. Trimming removed 0 bases from V and 0 bases from J; junction bases left unmatched: 1. CDR1 and CDR2 from the germline V gene are SGHRS and YFSETQ. CDR3 in DNA: TGCGCCAGCAGCTTGGTGGGACTAGCGGGGGGCTCCTACAATGAGCAGTTCTTC. It is translated as CASSLVGLAGGSYNEQFF.

This clonotype appeared a few times. The chain has TRBV18 and TRBJ2-5, with TRBD1 as a possible D gene (6 bases). Trimming cost V 2 bases and J 4 bases, with 14 bases left between them. This CDR3 is built from 15 residues. Germline V gene data show CDR1 as KGHSH and CDR2 as LQKENI. The CDR3 reads CASSPTTGMRETQYF. In DNA, the CDR3 is TGTGCCAGCTCACCAACAACAGGGATGAGAGAGACCCAGTACTTC. Combining the CDR3 with reference TRBV18 and TRBJ2-5 gives the whole variable domain NAGVMQNPRHLVRRRGQEARLRCSPMKGHSHVYWYRQLPEEGLKFMVYLQKENIIDESGMPKERFSAEFPKEGPSILRIQQVVRGDSAAYFCASSPTTGMRETQYFGPGTRLLVL.

This clonotype was seen ten or more times. The V gene is TRBV7-9, the J gene TRBJ1-6; D possibly corresponds to TRBD1 (5 bases). The CDR3 contains 15 residues. Trimming shortened V by 1 base and J by 7 bases, and 11 bases separated the two germline ends. Germline V gene sequence: CDR1 SEHNR, CDR2 FQNEAQ (reference sequence). CDR3 bases: TGTGCCAGCAGCTTAGGGGAGGGGACCAATTCACCCCTCCACTTT. Its translation: CASSLGEGTNSPLHF.

This clonotype was recorded a few times. The V and J genes are TRBV4-2 and TRBJ1-6, with D hard to call. CDR3 length: 15 residues. V lost 1 base and J lost 7, with 11 bases in between. Germline V CDR1 and CDR2: LGHNA, YNFKEQ. Here the CDR3 DNA reads TGTGCCAGCAGCCAAGTAGAGGGCGGGAATTCACCCCTCCACTTT. This translates into CASSQVEGGNSPLHF.

DNA for the CDR3: TGTGCCAGCAGACACAGGGGGAAAGCTTTCTTT. This translates into CASRHRGKAFF. The chain employs TRBV12-3 or TRBV12-4 and TRBJ1-1, with TRBD1 matching 8 bases. There are 11 residues in the CDR3. V was clipped by 6 bases and J by 9 bases; unmatched bases: 3.

Ten or more counts support this clonotype. The chain recombines TRBV6-5 with TRBJ2-2, with a possible D match to TRBD2 (6 bases). Germline V gene lookup returns CDR1 MNHEY and CDR2 SVGAGI. The CDR3 covers 16 residues. Trimming removed 2 bases at V and 0 bases at J, with 10 bases between. In DNA, the CDR3 is TGTGCCAGCAGTTACGGGAGGCAGCCGAACACCGGGGAGCTGTTTTTT. This encodes CASSYGRQPNTGELFF.

This clonotype counts as medium-sized. The V and J genes are TRBV7-6 and TRBJ2-3, with TRBD1 as a possible D gene (6 bases). V shed 5 bases and J shed 4 bases, with 16 bases lying between them. The CDR3 has 15 residues. Germline-derived CDR1 and CDR2 are SGHVS and FNYEAQ. The CDR3 region is CASSQTGPPADTQYF. The CDR3, as DNA: TGTGCCAGCAGCCAAACAGGGCCACCGGCAGATACGCAGTATTTT.

This clonotype was observed many times. The chain combines TRBV13 with TRBJ2-7; D might be TRBD1 (6 bases). From germline, CDR1 is PRHDT and CDR2 FYEKMQ (reference sequence). V dropped 5 bases and J dropped 6 bases, with 20 bases sitting between them. The CDR3 is made up of 15 amino acids. CDR3 in DNA: TGTGCCAGCAGCGCTTACCAGGGGAATCTGGGCGAGCAGTACTTC. Protein sequence: CASSAYQGNLGEQYF. Together with reference TRBV13 and TRBJ2-7, the CDR3 gives the full variable domain: AAGVIQSPRHLIKEKRETATLKCYPIPRHDTVYWYQQGPGQDPQFLISFYEKMQSDKGSIPDRFSAQQFSDYHSELNMSSLELGDSALYFCASSAYQGNLGEQYFGPGTRLTVT.

DNA for the CDR3: TGTGCCAGCTCACCAGAACAGGGGACCTACGAGCAGTACTTC. Protein sequence: CASSPEQGTYEQYF. The chain links TRBV18 to TRBJ2-7; 7 positions match TRBD1. From germline, CDR1 is KGHSH and CDR2 LQKENI. CDR3 size: 14 residues. The V gene end was trimmed by 2 bases and the J gene end by 2 bases; junction bases not matched to a gene: 3.

This sequence joins TRBV6-6 and TRBJ1-4; D not certain. Germline V gene data show CDR1 as MNHNY and CDR2 as SVGAGI (reference sequence). V dropped 2 bases and J dropped 5 bases, with 12 bases sitting between them. CDR3 size: 15 residues. The chain's CDR3 is CASSYLGSKNEKLFF. The DNA of the CDR3 is TGTGCCAGCAGTTACCTGGGCAGTAAGAATGAAAAACTGTTTTTT.

The chain carries TRBV29-1 and TRBJ2-3, with 9 bases matching TRBD1. Germline V gives CDR1 SQVTM, CDR2 ANQGSEA. V trimming: 5 bases; J trimming: 6 bases; junction bases outside the gene matches: 6. This CDR3 comprises 13 residues. CDR3 loop: CSVSGTGRDTQYF. DNA of the CDR3: TGCAGCGTTAGCGGGACAGGGAGGGATACGCAGTATTTT.

This chain links TRBV4-3 with TRBJ1-5; D gene unclear. Germline V gives CDR1 LGHNA, CDR2 YSLEER. CDR3 length equals 13 residues. V lost 0 bases and J lost 5, with 5 bases in between. The CDR3 nucleotides are TGCGCCAGCAGCCAAGATCCGTATCAGCCCCAGCATTTT. Protein product: CASSQDPYQPQHF.

This chain connects TRBV14 to TRBJ1-2; no clear D gene. The germline gives CDR1 SGHDN, CDR2 FVKESK. This CDR3 comprises 14 residues. V gave up 0 bases and J gave up 2 bases, with 7 bases separating them. This CDR3 reads CASSQDGRNYGYTF. CDR3 bases: TGTGCCAGCAGCCAAGATGGGCGGAACTATGGCTACACCTTC.

In this sample, this clonotype turned up many times. The chain links TRBV12-5 to TRBJ2-7; 8 bases fit TRBD2. The CDR3 extends over 19 amino acids. In germline, CDR1 is LGHNT, CDR2 FRNRAP. The V segment lost 0 bases and the J segment 4 bases; nucleotides outside the gene matches: 17. CDR3 residues: CASGLVWLSPGGNSYEQYF. CDR3 sequence (DNA): TGTGCTAGTGGTTTGGTATGGCTTTCCCCGGGAGGGAATTCGTACGAGCAGTACTTC.

A word on this clonotype: This is likely a read error, given that the CDR3 carries no conserved phenylalanine or tryptophan at its end. CDR3 sequence: CASSLAPSTVSTDTQYY. The DNA of the CDR3 is TGTGCCAGCAGCTTAGCCCCCTCGACAGTGAGCACAGATACGCAGTATTAT. The chain has TRBV11-3 and TRBJ2-3; D may be TRBD1 (5 bases). In germline, CDR1 is SGHNT, CDR2 YENEEA. The CDR3 has 17 amino acids. V was cut by 1 base and J by 0 bases, with 14 bases left in between.